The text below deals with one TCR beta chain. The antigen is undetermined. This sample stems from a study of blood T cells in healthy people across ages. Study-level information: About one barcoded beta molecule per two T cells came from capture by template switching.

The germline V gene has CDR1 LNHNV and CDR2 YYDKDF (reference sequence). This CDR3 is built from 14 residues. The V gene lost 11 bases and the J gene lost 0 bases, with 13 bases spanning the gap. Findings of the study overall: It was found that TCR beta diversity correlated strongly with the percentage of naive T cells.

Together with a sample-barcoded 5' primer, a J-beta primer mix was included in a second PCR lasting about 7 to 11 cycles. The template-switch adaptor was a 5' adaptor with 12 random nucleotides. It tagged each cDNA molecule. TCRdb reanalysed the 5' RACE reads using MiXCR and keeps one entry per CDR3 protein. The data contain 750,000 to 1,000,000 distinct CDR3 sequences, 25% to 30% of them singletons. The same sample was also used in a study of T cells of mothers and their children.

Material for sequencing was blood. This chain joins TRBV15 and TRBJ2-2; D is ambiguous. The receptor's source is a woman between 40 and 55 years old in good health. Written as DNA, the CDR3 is TGTGCCGCCCGAATCGACACGAACACCGGGGAGCTGTTTTTT. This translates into CAARIDTNTGELFF. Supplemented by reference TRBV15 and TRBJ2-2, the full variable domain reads DAMVIQNPRYQVTQFGKPVTLSCSQTLNHNVMYWYQQKSSQAPKLLFHYYDKDFNNEADTPDNFQSRRPNTSFCFLDIRSPGLGDTAMYLCAARIDTNTGELFFGEGSRLTVL.